This TCR beta chain is from a study of blood T cell repertoires in COVID-19. On the study more broadly: The samples span acute and convalescent COVID-19 from the United States, Italy and Spain. PBMCs, B-cell-depleted T cells, or T cells provided the cDNA or gDNA that made up the material.

The length of the CDR3 is 11 residues. Per germline, CDR1 ENHRY and CDR2 SYGVKD. Trimming removed 10 bases at V and 0 bases at J, with 6 bases between. Data came from immunoSEQ multiplex PCR; TCRdb stores just in-frame clones and leaves some out. Of about 140,000 clones detected, around 89% appear once; the ten largest clones hold roughly 2.9%. The V call is TRBV10-3, the J call TRBJ2-5; D gene unclear. The specimen sequenced was peripheral blood. The sequence derives from a man in his fifties or sixties with active or convalescent COVID-19. CDR3 loop: CATLDQETQYF. The CDR3 DNA sequence: TGTGCCACCCTTGACCAAGAGACCCAGTACTTC.